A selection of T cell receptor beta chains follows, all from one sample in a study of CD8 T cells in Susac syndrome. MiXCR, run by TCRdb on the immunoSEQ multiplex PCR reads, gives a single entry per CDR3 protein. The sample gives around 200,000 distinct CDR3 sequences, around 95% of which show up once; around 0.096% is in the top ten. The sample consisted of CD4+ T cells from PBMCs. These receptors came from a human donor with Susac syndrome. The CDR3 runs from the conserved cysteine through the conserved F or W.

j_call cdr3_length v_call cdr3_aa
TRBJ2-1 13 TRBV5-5 CASSSTGKNEQFF
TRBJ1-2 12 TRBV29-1 CSARTGGDGYTF
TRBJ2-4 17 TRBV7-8 CASSLGPQRGDKNIQYF
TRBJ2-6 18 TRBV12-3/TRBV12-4 CASSSPGQRSSGANVLTF
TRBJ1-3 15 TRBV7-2 CASSPSGTTGNTIYF
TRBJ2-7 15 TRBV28 CASSEPSLSSYEQYF
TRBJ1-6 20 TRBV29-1 CSALGTGGWHESSYNSPLHF
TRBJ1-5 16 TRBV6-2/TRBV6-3 CASRDATGVRRQPQHF
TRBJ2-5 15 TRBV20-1 CSARLAGGLQETQYF
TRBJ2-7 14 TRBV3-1 CASSQAQGTYEQYF
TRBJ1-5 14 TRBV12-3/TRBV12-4 CASSFRGGYQPQHF
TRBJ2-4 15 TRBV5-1 CASSPRDEQHGIQYF
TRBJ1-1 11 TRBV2 CASSPYREAFF
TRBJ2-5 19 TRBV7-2 CASSLFSGLAGGTQETQYF
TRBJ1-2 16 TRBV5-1 CASSLAGQAKTYGYTF
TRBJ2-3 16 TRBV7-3 CASSPGGRGSTDTQYF
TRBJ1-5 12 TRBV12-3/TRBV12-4 CASSNGQGDPHF
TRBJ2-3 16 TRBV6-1 CASSRAGGANTDTQYF
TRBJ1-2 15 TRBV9 CASSVGSRGRNGYTF
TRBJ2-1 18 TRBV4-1 CASSYRIPVGGGGNEQFF
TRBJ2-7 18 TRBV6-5 CASSYSSPGQGASYEQYF
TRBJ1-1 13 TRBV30 CAWRQGWGTEAFF
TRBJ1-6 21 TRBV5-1 CASSLGGLRTDLSAYNSPLHF
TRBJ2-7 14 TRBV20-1 CSARDGTGAYEQYF
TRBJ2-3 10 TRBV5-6 CASSTDTQYF
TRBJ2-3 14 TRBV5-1 CASSLAGPTDTQYF
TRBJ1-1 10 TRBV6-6 CASSYTEAFF
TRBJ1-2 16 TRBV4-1 CASSQDPTGASWGYTF
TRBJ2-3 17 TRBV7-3 CASSTQTSGGAIDTQYF
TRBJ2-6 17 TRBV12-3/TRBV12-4 CASSFLGGSWGANVLTF
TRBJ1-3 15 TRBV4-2 CASSQDRGSGNTIYF
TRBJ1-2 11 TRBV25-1 CTSSSGVGYTF
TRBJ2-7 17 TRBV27 CASRTRGGALVSYEQYF
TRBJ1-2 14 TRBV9 CASSAIQGRYGYTF
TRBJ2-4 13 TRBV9 CASSPRQGNIQYF
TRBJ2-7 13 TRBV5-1 CASSLNFGDEQYF
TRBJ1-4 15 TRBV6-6 CASSRPGQGGEKLFF
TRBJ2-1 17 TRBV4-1 CASSQDTAGIAYNEQFF
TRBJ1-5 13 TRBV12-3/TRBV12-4 CASIQRGGGPQHF
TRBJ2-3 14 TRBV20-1 CSAQTGAYTDTQYF
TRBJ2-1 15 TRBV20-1 CSAAPTSGAYNEQFF
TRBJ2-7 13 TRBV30 CAWRADTSYEQYF
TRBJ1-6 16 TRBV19 CASHEKGQGKYSPLHF
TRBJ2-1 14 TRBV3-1 CASSKVDWYNEQFF
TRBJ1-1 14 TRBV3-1 CASSHLNINTEAFF
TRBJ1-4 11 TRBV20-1 CSARPHEKLFF
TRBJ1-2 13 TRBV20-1 CSARDGVNYGYTF
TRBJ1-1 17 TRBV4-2 CASSRPFDGARITEAFF
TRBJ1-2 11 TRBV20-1 CSVGDSYGYTF
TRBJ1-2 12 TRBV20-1 CSAAQSAQGYTF
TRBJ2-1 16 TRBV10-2 CASSDPPGLAYNEQFF
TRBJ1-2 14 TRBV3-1 CASSQDTGGYGYTF
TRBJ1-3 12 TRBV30 CACLCSGNTIYF
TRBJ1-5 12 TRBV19 CASSPQGEPQHF
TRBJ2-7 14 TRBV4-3 CASSQGRGTSEQYF
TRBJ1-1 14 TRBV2 CASRQGFSNTEAFF
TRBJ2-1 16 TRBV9 CASSITSGGSYNEQFF